Below are 7 T cell receptor beta chains sequenced from a single sample in a study of T cells after yellow fever vaccination. In TCRdb, the 5' RACE reads were re-called with MiXCR into one record per CDR3 protein. The data hold 500,000 to 700,000 distinct CDR3 sequences, with roughly 21% observed a single time. Sequenced material: PBMCs, taken 15 days after the yellow fever booster vaccination. The receptor set was obtained from a man younger than 40 who received the YFV17D yellow fever vaccine.

This clonotype was counted only a few times. CDR3 sequence (DNA): TGTGCCAGCAGCTATCCCATCGGGGAGCTGTTTTTT. Translated: CASSYPIGELFF. The V gene is TRBV7-9, the J gene TRBJ2-2; no reliable D call. The germline gives CDR1 SEHNR, CDR2 FQNEAQ (reference sequence). The CDR3 has 12 residues. Deletions cut 4 bases from V and 7 bases from J, with 7 bases between.

The chain has TRBV3-1 and TRBJ2-1; D ambiguous. The CDR3 totals 15 residues. V lost 0 bases and J 4 bases, leaving 10 bases between the germline ends. Germline V gives CDR1 LGHDT, CDR2 YNNKEL (reference sequence). CDR3 residues: CASSQDRVSYNEQFF. As DNA, the CDR3 is TGTGCCAGCAGCCAAGATCGGGTCTCGTACAATGAGCAGTTCTTC.

This chain connects TRBV12-3 or TRBV12-4 to TRBJ2-3, with 8 bases aligning to TRBD2. The length of the CDR3 is 15 residues. V lost 5 bases and J lost 4; bases outside the gene matches: 8. CDR3 coding DNA: TGTGCCAGCAGTCCTACGGGAGGGTCCCCAGATACGCAGTATTTT. As protein: CASSPTGGSPDTQYF.

V and J are TRBV3-1 and TRBJ2-1, with 9 bases lining up with TRBD2. The CDR3 extends over 15 amino acids. The trim removed 1 base at V and 7 bases at J, leaving 5 bases unmatched. The germline gives CDR1 LGHDT, CDR2 YNNKEL (reference sequence). In nucleotides, the CDR3 is TGTGCCAGCAGCCAAGTTAGCGGGAGTCCGAATGAGCAGTTCTTC. Translating it yields CASSQVSGSPNEQFF.

This sequence joins TRBV29-1 and TRBJ2-1, with TRBD2 matching over 10 bases. The CDR3 extends over 14 amino acids. The junction had 5 bases not matched to a gene; V was cut back by 1 base and J by 8 bases. The germline V gene encodes CDR1 SQVTM and CDR2 ANQGSEA. CDR3 loop: CSVEGGTSVDEQFF. CDR3 bases: TGCAGCGTTGAAGGCGGGACTAGCGTAGATGAGCAGTTCTTC.

The CDR3 loop reads CAITGNNEQFF. The DNA for the CDR3 is TGTGCCATCACAGGGAACAATGAGCAGTTCTTC. The chain employs TRBV10-3 and TRBJ2-1; weak D call: TRBD1 (5 bases). This CDR3 has 11 residues. Germline CDR1 reads ENHRY; CDR2 reads SYGVKD. Deletions cut 7 bases from V and 5 bases from J, with 6 bases between.

The table lists this clonotype with many counts. The V call is TRBV4-3, the J call TRBJ1-2; D is undetermined. Germline-derived CDR1 and CDR2 are LGHNA and YSLEER. This CDR3 is built from 12 residues. V was shortened by 3 bases and J by 7 bases, with 9 bases between the two germline ends. CDR3 residues: CASSHNRGGYTF. CDR3 in DNA: TGCGCCAGCAGCCATAATCGTGGTGGCTACACCTTC.